This TCR beta chain originates from a study of human T cells and chemical hapten exposure. Time point: patch test 1, 2 weeks after DPC sensitization. The treatment was: therapeutic diphenylcyclopropenone sensitization with weekly scalp DPC. Venepuncture was done earlier than the placement of each patch test. In TCRdb, the RACE reads were re-called with MiXCR into one record per CDR3 protein. Of fewer than 200,000 distinct CDR3 sequences listed, about a fifth were seen once; the top ten hold roughly 6.7%. The CDR3 length is 16 residues. The V gene's germline CDR1 is MGHRA and CDR2 YSYEKL. With 5 bases removed from V and 8 bases from J, the gap between germline ends came to 24 bases.

The J gene is TRBJ1-2, the V gene TRBV4-1, with D possibly TRBD1 on 5 matching bases. The sample in question was whole blood, obtained in connection with sensitization to the hapten diphenylcyclopropenone (DPC). This TCR came from a woman between 45 and 60 years old with alopecia areata. Some clones in this sample may be carry-over from other donors' samples. Here the CDR3 reads CASSDMEVWGAKGYTF. In DNA form, the CDR3 reads TGCGCCAGCAGCGATATGGAGGTGTGGGGCGCTAAGGGCTACACCTTC.